The 12 T cell receptor beta chains below all came from one sample that was sequenced in a study of T cell responses to AZD1222 COVID-19 vaccine. TCRdb keeps only in-frame clones here, not all; method: immunoSEQ multiplex PCR. The sample lists some 95,000 clones, 85% to 90% occurring once. The sample in question was peripheral blood, obtained on day 0 of AZD1222 vaccination. These receptors all stem from an adult in good health.

The rearrangement joins TRBV7-9 to TRBJ1-4; D remains ambiguous. Between the trimmed V and J ends, which lost 3 bases and 4 bases, there was a span of 9 bases. The germline V gene encodes CDR1 SEHNR and CDR2 FQNEAQ (reference sequence). CDR3 length: 14 residues. The CDR3 protein is CASSLAAFNEKLFF. CDR3 in DNA: TGTGCCAGCAGCTTGGCAGCCTTTAATGAAAAACTGTTTTTT. Full variable domain (missing parts from reference TRBV7-9 and TRBJ1-4): DTGVSQNPRHKITKRGQNVTFRCDPISEHNRLYWYRQTLGQGPEFLTYFQNEAQLEKSRLLSDRFSAERPKGSFSTLEIQRTEQGDSAMYLCASSLAAFNEKLFFGSGTQLSVL.

The rearrangement joins TRBV7-9 to TRBJ2-1, with TRBD2 matching over 7 bases. This CDR3 is built from 15 residues. V lost 3 bases to trimming and J lost 6 bases; unmatched junction nucleotides: 8. The germline V gene encodes CDR1 SEHNR and CDR2 FQNEAQ (reference sequence). CDR3 sequence (DNA): TGTGCCAGCAGCTTTGAGCGGGGTGAATTCAATGAGCAGTTCTTC. This translates into CASSFERGEFNEQFF.

V and J are TRBV28 and TRBJ1-5; D is unclear. In germline, CDR1 is MDHEN, CDR2 SYDVKM. V lost 3 bases to trimming and J lost 6 bases, with 6 bases between them. The CDR3 is made up of 12 amino acids. The CDR3 protein is CASSFWGQPQHF. The CDR3 DNA follows: TGTGCCAGCAGTTTCTGGGGTCAGCCCCAGCATTTT. The full variable domain, completed using reference TRBV28 and TRBJ1-5, is DVKVTQSSRYLVKRTGEKVFLECVQDMDHENMFWYRQDPGLGLRLIYFSYDVKMKEKGDIPEGYSVSREKKERFSLILESASTNQTSMYLCASSFWGQPQHFGDGTRLSIL.

The J gene is TRBJ2-1, the V gene TRBV3-1 (or the pseudogene TRBV3-2); the match to TRBD2 covers 7 bases. The CDR3 sequence is 14 residues long. Germline V lookup: CDR1 LGHDT, CDR2 YNNKEL (reference sequence). With 4 bases clipped from V and 8 bases from J, the junction kept 8 bases outside the gene matches. The CDR3 sequence: CASSLPGLWHEQFF. The CDR3 DNA reads TGTGCCAGCAGCCTACCGGGACTATGGCATGAGCAGTTCTTC.

The rearrangement joins TRBV12-3 or TRBV12-4 to TRBJ1-5, with no clear D. The CDR3 runs to 13 residues. The V end was cut by 6 bases, the J end by 4 bases, with 10 bases between. The CDR3 protein is CASSWAENQPQHF. The CDR3 bases are TGTGCCAGCAGCTGGGCTGAAAATCAGCCCCAGCATTTT.

The chain links TRBV6-5 to TRBJ1-5; TRBD1 is a possible D gene (5 bases). Germline V lookup: CDR1 MNHEY, CDR2 SVGAGI. The CDR3 loop spans 15 amino acids. Trimming shortened V by 0 bases and J by 0 bases, and 6 bases separated the two germline ends. CDR3 in DNA: TGTGCCAGCAGTTACTCAGGGACTAGCAATCAGCCCCAGCATTTT. Its translation is CASSYSGTSNQPQHF.

The chain joins TRBV10-2 to TRBJ2-7; D possibly corresponds to TRBD2 (5 bases). Germline V lookup: CDR1 WSHSY, CDR2 SAAADI. Trimming cost V 6 bases and J 2 bases, with 20 bases left between them. The CDR3 extends over 16 amino acids. The CDR3 sequence is CASRGSGNPPTYEQYF. CDR3 DNA: TGCGCCAGCAGGGGGTCCGGGAACCCTCCTACCTACGAGCAGTACTTC.

This clone was found once. This sequence joins TRBV28 and TRBJ1-5; D is uncertain. The germline V gene has CDR1 MDHEN and CDR2 SYDVKM. The CDR3 is made up of 13 amino acids. Trimming left V 3 bases short and J 2 bases short, with 5 bases between. CDR3 nucleotides: TGTGCCAGCAGTTTTGTGGGCAATCAGCCCCAGCATTTT. Residues: CASSFVGNQPQHF.

In its sample, this clone was seen a few times. This sequence joins TRBV5-1 and TRBJ1-1; TRBD1 is a possible D gene (5 bases). Per germline, CDR1 SGHRS and CDR2 YFSETQ. V dropped 0 bases and J dropped 4 bases, with 10 bases sitting between them. The CDR3 spans 14 residues. CDR3: CASSLEEGSTEAFF. The CDR3 region has the DNA TGCGCCAGCAGCTTGGAGGAGGGGTCCACTGAAGCTTTCTTT.

The V gene is TRBV6-1, the J gene TRBJ1-2; D not certain. The CDR3 runs to 12 residues. Trimming pared 3 bases from V and 7 bases from J, leaving 9 bases between. The germline V gene encodes CDR1 MNHNS and CDR2 SASEGT. CDR3 protein: CASSDRLFGYTF. The CDR3 DNA reads TGTGCCAGCAGTGATCGGTTGTTTGGCTACACCTTC.

V and J are TRBV5-6 and TRBJ2-5; D is undetermined. CDR1 is SGHDT, CDR2 YYEEEE, per germline. Trimming removed 0 bases from V and 2 bases from J, with 5 bases in between. The CDR3 is made up of 13 amino acids. The CDR3: CASSLDTQETQYF. Written as DNA, the CDR3 is TGTGCCAGCAGCTTGGACACACAAGAGACCCAGTACTTC.

The chain carries TRBV30 and TRBJ2-5, with 7 bases matching TRBD1. J was trimmed by 5 bases and V by 5 bases; bases with no gene match: 14. Germline assignment: CDR1 GTSNPN and CDR2 SVGIG (reference sequence). CDR3 size: 15 residues. This CDR3 is CAWQTRDSRSETQYF. CDR3 DNA sequence: TGTGCCTGGCAAACCCGGGACAGCCGTTCCGAGACCCAGTACTTC.